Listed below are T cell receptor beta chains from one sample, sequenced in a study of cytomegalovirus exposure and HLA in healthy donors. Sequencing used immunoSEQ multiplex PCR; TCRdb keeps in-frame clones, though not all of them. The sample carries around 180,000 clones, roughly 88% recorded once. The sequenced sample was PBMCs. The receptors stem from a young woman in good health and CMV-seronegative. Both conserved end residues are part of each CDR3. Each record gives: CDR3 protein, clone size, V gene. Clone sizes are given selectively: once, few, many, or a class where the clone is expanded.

CDR3 protein: CAISVNRGSFNGYTF
clone size: -
V gene: TRBV10-3

CDR3 protein: CASTPRGTGNEKLFF
clone size: -
V gene: TRBV19

CDR3 protein: CSAQGTDTQYF
clone size: few
V gene: TRBV20-1

CDR3 protein: CASSTGDRDNEKLFF
clone size: -
V gene: TRBV6-6

CDR3 protein: CASTQGLNYEQYF
clone size: -
V gene: TRBV25-1

CDR3 protein: CASARQADYGYTF
clone size: -
V gene: TRBV18

CDR3 protein: CASSQIRRARDRGSYEQYF
clone size: -
V gene: TRBV11-2

CDR3 protein: CAWSQPGQAIIRMNTEAFF
clone size: -
V gene: TRBV30

CDR3 protein: CASSTSLAGHTGELFF
clone size: -
V gene: TRBV5-1

CDR3 protein: CASSPTGWGYTF
clone size: -
V gene: TRBV7-6

CDR3 protein: CASTRGPTDTQYF
clone size: -
V gene: TRBV2

CDR3 protein: CASSAMGSGGLQETQYF
clone size: -
V gene: TRBV9

CDR3 protein: CASSLYRDGYTF
clone size: -
V gene: TRBV28

CDR3 protein: CASSDTKTYNEQFF
clone size: -
V gene: TRBV5-1

CDR3 protein: CASRTGAFDGYTF
clone size: -
V gene: TRBV19

CDR3 protein: CASSGHPGTSGGQYF
clone size: -
V gene: TRBV6-1

CDR3 protein: CASSHGQGRANEQFF
clone size: once
V gene: TRBV6-5

CDR3 protein: CASSLGYPGDTEAFF
clone size: -
V gene: TRBV5-4

CDR3 protein: CSVGRTGIDEKLFF
clone size: -
V gene: TRBV29-1

CDR3 protein: CASSLGGTLYEQYF
clone size: few
V gene: TRBV14

CDR3 protein: CASSSRTSYLMNTEAFF
clone size: -
V gene: TRBV7-2

CDR3 protein: CASSSPGLADYEQYF
clone size: -
V gene: TRBV6-6

CDR3 protein: CASSVANYGYTF
clone size: -
V gene: TRBV19

CDR3 protein: CASSPDSSGNTIYF
clone size: -
V gene: TRBV5-1

CDR3 protein: CASSYIIAGSNTEAFF
clone size: -
V gene: TRBV6-5

CDR3 protein: CASSSLARNNSPLHF
clone size: -
V gene: TRBV5-4

CDR3 protein: CASVPAHRADTGELFF
clone size: once
V gene: TRBV13

CDR3 protein: CASSVGRQSFEQFF
clone size: -
V gene: TRBV9

CDR3 protein: CASSAAGTGFQGYTF
clone size: -
V gene: TRBV5-6

CDR3 protein: CASSLARQGGGETQYF
clone size: once
V gene: TRBV5-5

CDR3 protein: CASSYNLAGGADTQYF
clone size: -
V gene: TRBV6-5

CDR3 protein: CAISAGGEGYEQYF
clone size: -
V gene: TRBV10-3

CDR3 protein: CASSQYPQGGRYNEQFF
clone size: -
V gene: TRBV7-6

CDR3 protein: CASSFRVSNTEAFF
clone size: -
V gene: TRBV11-2

CDR3 protein: CASSVGQGQYNEQFF
clone size: -
V gene: TRBV9

CDR3 protein: CASSSRTYNSPLHF
clone size: -
V gene: TRBV5-5

CDR3 protein: CSVVATGIRTEAFF
clone size: -
V gene: TRBV29-1

CDR3 protein: CAWSVQSNSPLHF
clone size: -
V gene: TRBV30

CDR3 protein: CASSGYYGTNTEAFF
clone size: -
V gene: TRBV2

CDR3 protein: CASIGLNTDTQYF
clone size: once
V gene: TRBV2

CDR3 protein: CASSFKETQYF
clone size: -
V gene: TRBV2

CDR3 protein: CASSSPKDRFAEQFF
clone size: -
V gene: TRBV5-4

CDR3 protein: CASSESLAGSYEQYF
clone size: -
V gene: TRBV10-1

CDR3 protein: CASSTGLEEQYF
clone size: -
V gene: TRBV10-1

CDR3 protein: CSVQYSNQPQHF
clone size: -
V gene: TRBV29-1

CDR3 protein: CASSIGQGDGYTF
clone size: -
V gene: TRBV19

CDR3 protein: CASSLSSGTLFSGANVLTF
clone size: -
V gene: TRBV5-6

CDR3 protein: CASSLGGTSSEQFF
clone size: -
V gene: TRBV11-3